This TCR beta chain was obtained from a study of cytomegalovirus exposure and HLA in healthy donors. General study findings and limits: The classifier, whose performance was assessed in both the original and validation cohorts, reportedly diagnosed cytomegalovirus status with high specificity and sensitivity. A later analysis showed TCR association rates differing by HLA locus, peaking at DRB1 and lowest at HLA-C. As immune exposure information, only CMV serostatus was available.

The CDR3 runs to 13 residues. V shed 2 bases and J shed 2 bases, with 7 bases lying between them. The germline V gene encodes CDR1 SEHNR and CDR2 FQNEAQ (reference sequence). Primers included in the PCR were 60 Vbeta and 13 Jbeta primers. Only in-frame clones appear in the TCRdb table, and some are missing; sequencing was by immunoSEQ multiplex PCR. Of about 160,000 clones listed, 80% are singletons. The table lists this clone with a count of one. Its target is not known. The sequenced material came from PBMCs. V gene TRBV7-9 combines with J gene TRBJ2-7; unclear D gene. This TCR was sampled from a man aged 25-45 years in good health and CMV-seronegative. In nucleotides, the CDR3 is TGTGCCAGCAGCTTATCATCCCCCTACGAGCAGTACTTC. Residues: CASSLSSPYEQYF.